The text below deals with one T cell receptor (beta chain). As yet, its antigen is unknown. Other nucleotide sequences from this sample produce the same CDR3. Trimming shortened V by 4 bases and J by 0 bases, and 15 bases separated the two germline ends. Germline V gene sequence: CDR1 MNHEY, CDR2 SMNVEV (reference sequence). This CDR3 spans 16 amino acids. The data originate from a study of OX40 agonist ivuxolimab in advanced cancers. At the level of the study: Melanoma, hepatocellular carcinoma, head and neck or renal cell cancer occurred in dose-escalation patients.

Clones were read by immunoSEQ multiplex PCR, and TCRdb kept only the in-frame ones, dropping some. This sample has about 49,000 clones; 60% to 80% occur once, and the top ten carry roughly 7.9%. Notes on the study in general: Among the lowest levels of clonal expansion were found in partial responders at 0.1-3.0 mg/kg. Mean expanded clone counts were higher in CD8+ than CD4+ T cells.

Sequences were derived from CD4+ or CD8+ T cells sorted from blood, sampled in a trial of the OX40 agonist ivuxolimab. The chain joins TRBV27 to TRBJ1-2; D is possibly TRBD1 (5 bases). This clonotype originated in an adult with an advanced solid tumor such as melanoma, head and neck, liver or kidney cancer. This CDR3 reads CASSYRSPQANYGYTF. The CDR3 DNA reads TGTGCCAGCAGTTACAGGTCCCCCCAAGCTAACTATGGCTACACCTTC.